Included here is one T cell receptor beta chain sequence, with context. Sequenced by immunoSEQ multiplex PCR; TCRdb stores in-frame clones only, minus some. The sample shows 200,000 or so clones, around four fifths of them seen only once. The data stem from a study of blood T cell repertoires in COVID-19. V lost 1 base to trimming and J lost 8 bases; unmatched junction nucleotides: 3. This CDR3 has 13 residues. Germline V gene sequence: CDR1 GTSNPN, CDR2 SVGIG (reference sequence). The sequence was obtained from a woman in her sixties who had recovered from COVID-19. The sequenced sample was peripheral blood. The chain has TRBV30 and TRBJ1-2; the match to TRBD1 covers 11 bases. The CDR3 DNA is TGTGCCTGGAGTGCCTGGACAGGGGGCGGCTACACCTTC. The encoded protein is CAWSAWTGGGYTF. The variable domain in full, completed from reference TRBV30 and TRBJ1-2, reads SQTIHQWPATLVQPVGSPLSLECTVEGTSNPNLYWYRQAAGRGLQLLFYSVGIGQISSEVPQNLSASRPQDRQFILSSKKLLLSDSGFYLCAWSAWTGGGYTFGSGTRLTVV.